The clone carrying this T cell receptor beta chain was seen just once. The protocol was immunoSEQ multiplex PCR, while the TCRdb copy is restricted to in-frame clones and leaves out a portion. The table records roughly 250,000 clones, under 90% of them present only once. This specimen belongs to a study of blood T cell repertoires in COVID-19. Study context: Samples came from the United States, Italy and Spain, spanning acute and convalescent COVID-19. PBMCs, B-cell-depleted T cells, or T cells were the source of the cDNA or gDNA that made up the material.

The clonotype comes from a woman aged 60-75 years with active or convalescent COVID-19. The sequenced sample consisted of peripheral blood.

CDR3 nucleotide sequence: TGCAGCGTGGGGGACAGTAGGAACTATGGCTACACCTTC. This encodes CSVGDSRNYGYTF. The chain employs TRBV29-1 and TRBJ1-2; TRBD1 matches 7 bases. Germline trimming cut 6 bases from V and 2 bases from J; bases unmatched to any gene: 6. The V gene's germline CDR1 is SQVTM and CDR2 ANQGSEA. This CDR3 is built from 13 residues. The full variable domain, rest sourced from reference TRBV29-1 and TRBJ1-2, is SAVISQKPSRDICQRGTSLTIQCQVDSQVTMMFWYRQQPGQSLTLIATANQGSEATYESGFVIDKFPISRPNLTFSTLTVSNMSPEDSSIYLCSVGDSRNYGYTFGSGTRLTVV.